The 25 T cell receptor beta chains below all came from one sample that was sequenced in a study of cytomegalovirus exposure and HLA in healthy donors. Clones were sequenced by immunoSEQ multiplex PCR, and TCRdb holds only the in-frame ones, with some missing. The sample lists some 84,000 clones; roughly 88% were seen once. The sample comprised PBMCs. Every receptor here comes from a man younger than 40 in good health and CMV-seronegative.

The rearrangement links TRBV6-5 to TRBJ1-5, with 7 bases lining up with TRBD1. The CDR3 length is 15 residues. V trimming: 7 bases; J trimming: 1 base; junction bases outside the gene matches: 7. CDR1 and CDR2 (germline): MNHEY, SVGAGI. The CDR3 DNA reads TGTGCCAGCACTACCGACAGGGCCAGCAATCAGCCCCAGCATTTT. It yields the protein CASTTDRASNQPQHF.

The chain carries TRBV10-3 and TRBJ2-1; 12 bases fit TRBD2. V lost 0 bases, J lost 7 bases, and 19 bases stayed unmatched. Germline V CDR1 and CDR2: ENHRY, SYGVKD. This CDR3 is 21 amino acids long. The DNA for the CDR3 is TGTGCCATCAGTGAGTCTGTTTTAGGCGTAACTCTCGGGACTAGCGGGAATGAGCAGTTCTTC. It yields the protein CAISESVLGVTLGTSGNEQFF.

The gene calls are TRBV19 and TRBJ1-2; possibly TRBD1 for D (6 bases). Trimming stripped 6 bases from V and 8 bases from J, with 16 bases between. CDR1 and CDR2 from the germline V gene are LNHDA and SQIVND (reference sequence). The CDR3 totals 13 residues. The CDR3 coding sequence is TGTGCCAGTAGGATCAACAGGGCAGAGGGCTACACCTTC. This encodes CASRINRAEGYTF.

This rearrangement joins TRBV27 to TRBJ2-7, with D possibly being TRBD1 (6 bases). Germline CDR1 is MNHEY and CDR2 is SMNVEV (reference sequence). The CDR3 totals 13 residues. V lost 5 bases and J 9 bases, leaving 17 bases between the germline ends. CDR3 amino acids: CASSPTRGSGQYF. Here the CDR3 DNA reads TGTGCCAGCAGTCCAACCAGGGGCTCAGGGCAGTACTTC.

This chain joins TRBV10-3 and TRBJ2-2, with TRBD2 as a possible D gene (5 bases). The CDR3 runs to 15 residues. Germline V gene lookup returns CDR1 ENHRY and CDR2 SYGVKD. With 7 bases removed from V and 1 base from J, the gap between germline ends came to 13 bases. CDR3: CAINTNRENTGELFF. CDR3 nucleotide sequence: TGTGCCATCAACACGAACCGGGAGAACACCGGGGAGCTGTTTTTT.

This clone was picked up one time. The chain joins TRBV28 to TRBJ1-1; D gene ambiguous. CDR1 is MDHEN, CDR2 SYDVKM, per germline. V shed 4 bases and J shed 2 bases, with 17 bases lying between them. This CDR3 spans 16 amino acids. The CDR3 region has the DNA TGTGCCAGCAGTTCCCCGGCGAAAGCGCTTAACACTGAAGCTTTCTTT. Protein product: CASSSPAKALNTEAFF.

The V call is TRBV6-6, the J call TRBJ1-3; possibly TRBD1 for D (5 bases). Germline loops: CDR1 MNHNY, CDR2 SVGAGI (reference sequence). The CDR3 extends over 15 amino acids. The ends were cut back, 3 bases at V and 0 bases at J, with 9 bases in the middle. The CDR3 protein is CASSYSGNSGNTIYF. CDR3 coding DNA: TGTGCCAGCAGTTATTCAGGGAACTCTGGAAACACCATATATTTT.

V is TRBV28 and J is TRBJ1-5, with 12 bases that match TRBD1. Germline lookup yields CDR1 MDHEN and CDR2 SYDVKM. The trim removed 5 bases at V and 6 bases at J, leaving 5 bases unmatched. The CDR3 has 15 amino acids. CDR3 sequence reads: CASSTGTGGVQPQHF. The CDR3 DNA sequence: TGTGCCAGCAGTACCGGGACAGGGGGCGTTCAGCCCCAGCATTTT.

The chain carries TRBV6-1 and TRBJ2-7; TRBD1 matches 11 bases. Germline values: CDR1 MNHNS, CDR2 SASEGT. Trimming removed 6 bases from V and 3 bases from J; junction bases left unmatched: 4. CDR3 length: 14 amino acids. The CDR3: CASRGQGAFYEQYF. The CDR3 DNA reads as TGTGCCAGCAGAGGACAGGGGGCTTTCTACGAGCAGTACTTC.

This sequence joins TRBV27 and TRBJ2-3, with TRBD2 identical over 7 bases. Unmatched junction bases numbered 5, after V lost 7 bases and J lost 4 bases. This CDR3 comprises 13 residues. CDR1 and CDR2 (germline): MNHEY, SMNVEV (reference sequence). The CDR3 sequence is CASKAGRADTQYF. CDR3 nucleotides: TGTGCCAGCAAAGCGGGAAGGGCAGATACGCAGTATTTT.

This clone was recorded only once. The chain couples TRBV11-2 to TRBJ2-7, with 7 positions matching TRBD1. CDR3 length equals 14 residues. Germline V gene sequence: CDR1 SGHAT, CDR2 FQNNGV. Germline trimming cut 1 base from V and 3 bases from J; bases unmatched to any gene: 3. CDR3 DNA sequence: TGTGCCAGCAGCTTAGGAGGGGGCCTCTACGAGCAGTACTTC. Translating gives CASSLGGGLYEQYF.

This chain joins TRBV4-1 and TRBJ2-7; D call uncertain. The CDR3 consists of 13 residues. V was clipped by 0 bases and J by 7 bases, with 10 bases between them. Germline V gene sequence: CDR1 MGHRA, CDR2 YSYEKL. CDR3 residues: CASSQETNREQYF. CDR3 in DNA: TGCGCCAGCAGCCAAGAAACGAATCGGGAGCAGTACTTC.

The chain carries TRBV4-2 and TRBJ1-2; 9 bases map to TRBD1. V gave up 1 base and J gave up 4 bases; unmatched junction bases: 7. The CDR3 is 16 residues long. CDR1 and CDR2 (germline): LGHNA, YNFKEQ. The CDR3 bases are TGTGCCAGCAGCCAAGCTTTTGGACAGGGGAGCTATGGCTACACCTTC. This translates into CASSQAFGQGSYGYTF.

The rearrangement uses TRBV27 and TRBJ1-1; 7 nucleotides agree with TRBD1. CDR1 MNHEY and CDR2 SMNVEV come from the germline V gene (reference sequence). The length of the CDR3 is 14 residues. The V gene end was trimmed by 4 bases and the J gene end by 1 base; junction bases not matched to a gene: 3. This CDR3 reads CASSYRGQNTEAFF. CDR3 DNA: TGTGCCAGCAGTTATAGGGGGCAGAACACTGAAGCTTTCTTT.

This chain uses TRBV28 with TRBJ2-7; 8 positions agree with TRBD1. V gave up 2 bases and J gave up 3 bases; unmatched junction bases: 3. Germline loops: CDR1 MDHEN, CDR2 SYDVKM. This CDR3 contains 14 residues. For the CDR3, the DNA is TGTGCCAGCAGTTTACAGGGGGCCGGCTACGAGCAGTACTTC. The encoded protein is CASSLQGAGYEQYF. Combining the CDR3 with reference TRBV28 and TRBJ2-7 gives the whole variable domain DVKVTQSSRYLVKRTGEKVFLECVQDMDHENMFWYRQDPGLGLRLIYFSYDVKMKEKGDIPEGYSVSREKKERFSLILESASTNQTSMYLCASSLQGAGYEQYFGPGTRLTVT.

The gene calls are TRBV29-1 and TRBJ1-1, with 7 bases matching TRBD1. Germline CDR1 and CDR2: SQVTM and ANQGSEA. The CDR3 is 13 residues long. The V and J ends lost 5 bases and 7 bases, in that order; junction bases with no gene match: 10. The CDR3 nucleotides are TGCAGCGTTCGACCCAGGGGGATCGGTGAAGCTTTCTTT. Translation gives CSVRPRGIGEAFF. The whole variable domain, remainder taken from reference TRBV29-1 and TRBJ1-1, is SAVISQKPSRDICQRGTSLTIQCQVDSQVTMMFWYRQQPGQSLTLIATANQGSEATYESGFVIDKFPISRPNLTFSTLTVSNMSPEDSSIYLCSVRPRGIGEAFFGQGTRLTVV.

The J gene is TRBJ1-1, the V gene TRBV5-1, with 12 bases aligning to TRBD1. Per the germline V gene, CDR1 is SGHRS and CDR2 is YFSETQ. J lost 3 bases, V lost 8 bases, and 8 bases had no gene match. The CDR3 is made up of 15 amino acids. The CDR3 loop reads CASNRGQGADTEAFF. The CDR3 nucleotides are TGCGCCAGTAATAGGGGACAGGGGGCAGACACTGAAGCTTTCTTT.

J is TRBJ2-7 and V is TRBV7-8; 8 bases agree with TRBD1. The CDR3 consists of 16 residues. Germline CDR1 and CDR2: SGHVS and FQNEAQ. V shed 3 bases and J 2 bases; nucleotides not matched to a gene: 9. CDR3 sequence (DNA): TGTGCCAGCAGCTTTACCCGGACAGGGACACCCTACGAGCAGTACTTC. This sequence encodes CASSFTRTGTPYEQYF.

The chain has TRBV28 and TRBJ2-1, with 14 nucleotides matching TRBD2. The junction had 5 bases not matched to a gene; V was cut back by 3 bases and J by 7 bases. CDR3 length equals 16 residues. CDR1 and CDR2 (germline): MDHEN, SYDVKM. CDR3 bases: TGTGCCAGCAGTTTTCCGGGACTAGCGGGGGCAAATGAGCAGTTCTTC. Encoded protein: CASSFPGLAGANEQFF. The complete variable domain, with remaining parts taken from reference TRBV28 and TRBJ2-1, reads DVKVTQSSRYLVKRTGEKVFLECVQDMDHENMFWYRQDPGLGLRLIYFSYDVKMKEKGDIPEGYSVSREKKERFSLILESASTNQTSMYLCASSFPGLAGANEQFFGPGTRLTVL.

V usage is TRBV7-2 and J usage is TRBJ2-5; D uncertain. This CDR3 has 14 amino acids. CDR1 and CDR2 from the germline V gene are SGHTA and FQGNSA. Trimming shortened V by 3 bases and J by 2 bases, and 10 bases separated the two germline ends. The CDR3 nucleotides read TGTGCCAGCAGCTTGGTCGTGCTACAAGAGACCCAGTACTTC. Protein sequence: CASSLVVLQETQYF.

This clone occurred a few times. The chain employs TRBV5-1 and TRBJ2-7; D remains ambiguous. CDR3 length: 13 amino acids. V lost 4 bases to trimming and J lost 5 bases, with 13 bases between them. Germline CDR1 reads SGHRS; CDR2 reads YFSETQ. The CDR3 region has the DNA TGCGCCAGCAGCGGAGTGGTAGCCCACGAGCAGTACTTC. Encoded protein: CASSGVVAHEQYF.

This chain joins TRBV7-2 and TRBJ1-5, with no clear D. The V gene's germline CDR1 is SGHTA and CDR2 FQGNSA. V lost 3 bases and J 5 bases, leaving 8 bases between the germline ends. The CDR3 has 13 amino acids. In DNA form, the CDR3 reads TGTGCCAGCAGCTTTAGAGGCGATCAGCCCCAGCATTTT. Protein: CASSFRGDQPQHF.

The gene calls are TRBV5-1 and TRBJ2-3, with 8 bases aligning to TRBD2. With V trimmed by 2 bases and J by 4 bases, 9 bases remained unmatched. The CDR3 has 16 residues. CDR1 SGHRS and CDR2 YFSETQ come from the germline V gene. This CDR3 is CASSFSGVKNADTQYF. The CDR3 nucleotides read TGCGCCAGCAGCTTTAGCGGGGTGAAGAACGCAGATACGCAGTATTTT. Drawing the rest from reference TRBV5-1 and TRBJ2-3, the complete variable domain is KAGVTQTPRYLIKTRGQQVTLSCSPISGHRSVSWYQQTPGQGLQFLFEYFSETQRNKGNFPGRFSGRQFSNSRSEMNVSTLELGDSALYLCASSFSGVKNADTQYFGPGTRLTVL.

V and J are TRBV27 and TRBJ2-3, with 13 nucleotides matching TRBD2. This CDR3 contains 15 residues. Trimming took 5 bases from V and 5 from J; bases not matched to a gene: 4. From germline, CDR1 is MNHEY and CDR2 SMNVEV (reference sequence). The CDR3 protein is CASSGRTSGRDTQYF. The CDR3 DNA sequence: TGTGCCAGCAGTGGTCGGACTAGCGGGAGAGATACGCAGTATTTT.

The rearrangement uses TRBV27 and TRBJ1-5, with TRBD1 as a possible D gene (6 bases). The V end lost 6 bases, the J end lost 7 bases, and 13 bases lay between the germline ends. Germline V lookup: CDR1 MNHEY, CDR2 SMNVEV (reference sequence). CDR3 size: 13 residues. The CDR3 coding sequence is TGTGCCAGCAGACCAGGGGTCGAGCAGCCCCAGCATTTT. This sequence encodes CASRPGVEQPQHF.